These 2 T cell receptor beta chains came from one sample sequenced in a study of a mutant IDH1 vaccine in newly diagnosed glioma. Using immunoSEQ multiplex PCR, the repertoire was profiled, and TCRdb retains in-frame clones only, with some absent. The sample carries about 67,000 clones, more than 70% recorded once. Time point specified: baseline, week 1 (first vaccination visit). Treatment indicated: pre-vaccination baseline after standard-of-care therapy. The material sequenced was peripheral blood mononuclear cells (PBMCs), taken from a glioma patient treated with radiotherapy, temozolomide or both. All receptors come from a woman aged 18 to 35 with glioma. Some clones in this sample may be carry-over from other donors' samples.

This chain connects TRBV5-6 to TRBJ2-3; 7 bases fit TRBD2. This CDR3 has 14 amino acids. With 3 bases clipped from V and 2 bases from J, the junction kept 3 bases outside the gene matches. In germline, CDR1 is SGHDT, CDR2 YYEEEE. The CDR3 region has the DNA TGTGCCAGCAGCTACCTAGCGGTCACAGATACGCAGTATTTT. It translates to CASSYLAVTDTQYF.

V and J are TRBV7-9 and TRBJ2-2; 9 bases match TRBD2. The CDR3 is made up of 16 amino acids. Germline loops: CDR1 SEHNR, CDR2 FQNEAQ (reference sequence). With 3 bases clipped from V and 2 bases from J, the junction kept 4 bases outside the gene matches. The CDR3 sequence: CASSFTSGHNTGELFF. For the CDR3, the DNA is TGTGCCAGCAGCTTCACTAGCGGGCACAACACCGGGGAGCTGTTTTTT.